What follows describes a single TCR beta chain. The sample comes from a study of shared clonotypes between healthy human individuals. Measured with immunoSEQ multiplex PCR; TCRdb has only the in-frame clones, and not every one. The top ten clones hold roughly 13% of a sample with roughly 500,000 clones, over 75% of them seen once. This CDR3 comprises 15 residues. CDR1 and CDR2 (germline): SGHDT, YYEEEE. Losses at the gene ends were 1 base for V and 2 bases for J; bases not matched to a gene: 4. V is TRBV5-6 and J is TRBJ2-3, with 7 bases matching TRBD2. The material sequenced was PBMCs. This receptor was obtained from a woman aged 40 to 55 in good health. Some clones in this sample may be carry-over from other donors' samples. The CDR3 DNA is TGTGCCAGCAGCTTGCTAGCGGCTTTCACAGATACGCAGTATTTT. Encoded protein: CASSLLAAFTDTQYF.